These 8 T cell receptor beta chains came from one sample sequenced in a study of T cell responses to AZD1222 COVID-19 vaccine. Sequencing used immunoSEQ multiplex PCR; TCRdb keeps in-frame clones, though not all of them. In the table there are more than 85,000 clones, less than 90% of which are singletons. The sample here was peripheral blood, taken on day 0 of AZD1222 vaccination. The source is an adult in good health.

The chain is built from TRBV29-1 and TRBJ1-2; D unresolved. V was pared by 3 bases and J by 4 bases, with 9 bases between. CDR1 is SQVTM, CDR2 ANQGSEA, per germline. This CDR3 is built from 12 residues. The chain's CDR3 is CSVDRETYGYTF. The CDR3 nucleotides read TGCAGCGTTGACCGGGAGACCTATGGCTACACCTTC. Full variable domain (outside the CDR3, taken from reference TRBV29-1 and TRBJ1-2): SAVISQKPSRDICQRGTSLTIQCQVDSQVTMMFWYRQQPGQSLTLIATANQGSEATYESGFVIDKFPISRPNLTFSTLTVSNMSPEDSSIYLCSVDRETYGYTFGSGTRLTVV.

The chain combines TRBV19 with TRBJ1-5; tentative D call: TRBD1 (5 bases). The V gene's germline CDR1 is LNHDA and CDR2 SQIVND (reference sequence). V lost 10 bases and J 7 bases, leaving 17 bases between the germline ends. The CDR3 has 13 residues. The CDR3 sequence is CATSGGTWQPQHF. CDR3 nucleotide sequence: TGTGCCACCAGCGGGGGGACTTGGCAGCCCCAGCATTTT.

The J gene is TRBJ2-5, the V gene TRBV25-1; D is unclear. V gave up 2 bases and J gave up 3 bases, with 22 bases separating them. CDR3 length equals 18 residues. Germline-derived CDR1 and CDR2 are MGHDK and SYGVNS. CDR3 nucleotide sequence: TGTGCCAGCAGTGAAAGGGTAGGAAAGCTAGGAACCGAAGAGACCCAGTACTTC. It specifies CASSERVGKLGTEETQYF.

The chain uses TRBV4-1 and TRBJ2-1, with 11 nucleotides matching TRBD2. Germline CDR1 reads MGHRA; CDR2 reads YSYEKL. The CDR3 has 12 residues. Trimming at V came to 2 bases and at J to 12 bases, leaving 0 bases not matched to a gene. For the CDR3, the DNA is TGCGCCAGCAGCCAAACTAGCGGGGGGCAGTTCTTC. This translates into CASSQTSGGQFF.

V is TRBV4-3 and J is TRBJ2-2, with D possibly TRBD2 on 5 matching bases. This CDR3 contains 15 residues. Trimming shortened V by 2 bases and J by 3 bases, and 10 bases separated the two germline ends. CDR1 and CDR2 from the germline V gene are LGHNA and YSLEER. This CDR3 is CASSQSASYTGELFF. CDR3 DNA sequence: TGCGCCAGCAGCCAATCGGCTAGCTACACCGGGGAGCTGTTTTTT.

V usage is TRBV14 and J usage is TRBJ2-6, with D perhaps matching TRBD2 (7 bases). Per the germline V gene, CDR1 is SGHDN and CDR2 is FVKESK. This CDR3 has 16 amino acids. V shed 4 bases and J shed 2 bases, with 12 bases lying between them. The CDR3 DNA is TGTGCCAGCAGCCCGGGGGGCTCCCCTGGGGCCAACGTCCTGACTTTC. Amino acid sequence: CASSPGGSPGANVLTF.

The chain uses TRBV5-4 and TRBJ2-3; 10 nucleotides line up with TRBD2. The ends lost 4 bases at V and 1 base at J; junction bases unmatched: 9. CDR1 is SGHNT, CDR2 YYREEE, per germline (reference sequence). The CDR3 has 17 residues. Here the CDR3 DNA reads TGTGCCAGCAGCCCGCGGTCTAGCGGGAGTGGCACAGATACGCAGTATTTT. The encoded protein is CASSPRSSGSGTDTQYF.

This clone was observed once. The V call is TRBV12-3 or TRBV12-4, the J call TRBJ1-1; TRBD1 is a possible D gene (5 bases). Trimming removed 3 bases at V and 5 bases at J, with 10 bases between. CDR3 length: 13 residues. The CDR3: CASSFKGLTEAFF. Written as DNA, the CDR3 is TGTGCCAGCAGTTTTAAGGGGTTAACTGAAGCTTTCTTT.